The T cell receptor (beta chain) described here comes from a study of blood T cell repertoires in COVID-19. Study in general: Acute and convalescent COVID-19 specimens originated in the United States, Italy and Spain. Sources were T cells, B-cell-depleted T cells, or PBMCs; the material itself was cDNA or gDNA.

Per the original methods: Nucleated cell number was recorded as an estimate derived from reference gene primer amplification. Produced via immunoSEQ multiplex PCR; TCRdb's table is partial and in-frame only. The V and J calls and clone size come from that table; D and trimming were worked out from the DNA. Among fewer than 40,000 clones listed, 85% were seen once. CDR1 is LGHNA, CDR2 YSLEER, per germline. The CDR3 runs to 16 residues. Trimming took 0 bases from V and 5 from J, leaving 16 bases between them. The V gene is TRBV4-3, the J gene TRBJ1-1; possible D gene TRBD1, 5 bases. The sample taken for sequencing was peripheral blood. This TCR was recovered from a human donor in a cohort sampled during active COVID-19. CDR3: CASSQDLGQGGTEAFF. CDR3 DNA: TGCGCCAGCAGCCAAGATTTAGGGCAGGGAGGGACTGAAGCTTTCTTT.